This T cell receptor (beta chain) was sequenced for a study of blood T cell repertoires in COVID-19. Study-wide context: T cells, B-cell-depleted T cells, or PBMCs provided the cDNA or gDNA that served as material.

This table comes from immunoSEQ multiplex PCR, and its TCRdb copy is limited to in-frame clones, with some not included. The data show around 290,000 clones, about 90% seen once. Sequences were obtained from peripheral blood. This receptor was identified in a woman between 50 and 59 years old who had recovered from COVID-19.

DNA for the CDR3: TGTGCCAGTAGTGCCCGGGACAGCTCATCCTACGAGCAGTACTTC. It specifies CASSARDSSSYEQYF. This chain connects TRBV19 to TRBJ2-7; 7 nucleotides line up with TRBD1. Per germline, CDR1 LNHDA and CDR2 SQIVND (reference sequence). V lost 5 bases, J lost 1 base, and 8 bases stayed unmatched. The CDR3 runs to 15 residues.